Presented here are 26 T cell receptor beta chains from one specimen sequenced in a study of cytomegalovirus exposure and HLA in healthy donors. It was with 60 Vbeta and 13 Jbeta primers that the PCR ran. Libraries were prepared by immunoSEQ multiplex PCR; TCRdb keeps only in-frame clonotypes and omits some of them. The table shows some 130,000 clones, with about 85% occurring only once. What was sequenced was PBMCs. The receptor set was obtained from a female donor in good health and CMV-seronegative.

A few counts support this clone. V is TRBV30 and J is TRBJ1-2, with TRBD1 identical over 7 bases. This CDR3 is built from 12 residues. CDR1 is GTSNPN, CDR2 SVGIG, per germline (reference sequence). With V trimmed by 6 bases and J by 6 bases, 7 bases remained unmatched. The CDR3 DNA reads TGTGCCTGTCCCGGGACAGTTAATGGCTACACCTTC. Encoded protein: CACPGTVNGYTF.

The V gene is TRBV11-3, the J gene TRBJ2-3; TRBD1 matches at 8 bases. CDR3 length equals 17 residues. Germline V gives CDR1 SGHNT, CDR2 YENEEA. V trimming: 0 bases; J trimming: 8 bases; junction bases outside the gene matches: 13. The CDR3, as DNA: TGTGCCAGCAGCTTAGATCAAACGGGACAGGATATGGGTACGCAGTATTTT. Protein sequence: CASSLDQTGQDMGTQYF.

The genes are TRBV7-2 and TRBJ2-3, with 7 nucleotides matching TRBD2. The CDR3 sequence is 15 residues long. With V trimmed by 2 bases and J by 6 bases, 8 bases remained unmatched. Germline loops: CDR1 SGHTA, CDR2 FQGNSA. CDR3 amino acids: CASSLSGRAGDTQYF. CDR3 nucleotides: TGTGCCAGCAGCTTATCAGGGAGGGCCGGGGATACGCAGTATTTT.

V usage is TRBV9 and J usage is TRBJ2-3, with TRBD2 matching 8 bases. Germline CDR1 is SGDLS and CDR2 is YYNGEE. This CDR3 comprises 16 residues. After removal of 0 bases from V and 0 bases from J, the junction contained 3 bases not matched to a gene. The CDR3, as DNA: TGTGCCAGCAGCGTAGCTAGCGGGCAAAGCACAGATACGCAGTATTTT. This gives the protein CASSVASGQSTDTQYF.

This clone was recorded once. The chain has TRBV7-2 and TRBJ2-1; 11 nucleotides agree with TRBD2. J lost 3 bases, V lost 4 bases, and 8 bases had no gene match. The V gene's germline CDR1 is SGHTA and CDR2 FQGNSA. The CDR3 is 17 amino acids. The CDR3 DNA reads as TGTGCCAGCAGCTCCACTGGTCTAGCGGGGGGCTACAATGAGCAGTTCTTC. It is translated as CASSSTGLAGGYNEQFF.

The chain joins TRBV5-6 to TRBJ1-5; the match to TRBD1 covers 9 bases. From germline, CDR1 is SGHDT and CDR2 YYEEEE. CDR3 length equals 18 residues. Unmatched junction bases numbered 11, after V lost 4 bases and J lost 0 bases. For the CDR3, the DNA is TGTGCCAGCAGCCGCACCGGGACAGGGAGCTATAGCAATCAGCCCCAGCATTTT. Residues: CASSRTGTGSYSNQPQHF. The full variable domain, with the rest looked up from reference TRBV5-6 and TRBJ1-5, is DAGVTQSPTHLIKTRGQQVTLRCSPKSGHDTVSWYQQALGQGPQFIFQYYEEEERQRGNFPDRFSGHQFPNYSSELNVNALLLGDSALYLCASSRTGTGSYSNQPQHFGDGTRLSIL.

This chain links TRBV27 with TRBJ2-3; 10 nucleotides align to TRBD2. Germline lookup yields CDR1 MNHEY and CDR2 SMNVEV (reference sequence). The J segment lost 4 bases and the V segment lost 2 bases, leaving 3 bases of the junction unmatched. The CDR3 consists of 15 residues. The CDR3 DNA is TGTGCCAGCAGTTTACTAGCGGGAGCTCCAGATACGCAGTATTTT. Protein sequence: CASSLLAGAPDTQYF.

This clone was found a few times. The V gene is TRBV10-3, the J gene TRBJ2-7; possible D gene TRBD1, 5 bases. The CDR3 extends over 11 amino acids. Germline CDR1 and CDR2: ENHRY and SYGVKD. V was clipped by 4 bases and J by 6 bases, with 7 bases between them. The CDR3 sequence: CAISGQGEQYF. CDR3 DNA sequence: TGTGCCATCAGTGGGCAGGGCGAGCAGTACTTC.

The chain is built from TRBV29-1 and TRBJ1-2, with a possible D match to TRBD1 (6 bases). Trimming cost V 1 base and J 2 bases, with 11 bases left between them. The germline gives CDR1 SQVTM, CDR2 ANQGSEA. This CDR3 region has 14 residues. The DNA for the CDR3 is TGCAGCGTTGAAGTAGGGGGGGAGAACTATGGCTACACCTTC. It yields the protein CSVEVGGENYGYTF. The whole variable domain, filled in from reference TRBV29-1 and TRBJ1-2, reads SAVISQKPSRDICQRGTSLTIQCQVDSQVTMMFWYRQQPGQSLTLIATANQGSEATYESGFVIDKFPISRPNLTFSTLTVSNMSPEDSSIYLCSVEVGGENYGYTFGSGTRLTVV.

V is TRBV10-3 and J is TRBJ2-1; 7 bases fit TRBD2. CDR3 size: 14 residues. Germline CDR1 and CDR2: ENHRY and SYGVKD. V dropped 4 bases and J dropped 6; count of bases not matched to a gene: 6. In DNA, the CDR3 is TGTGCCATCAGTGTGACTAGCTCCGGCAATGAGCAGTTCTTC. Translating gives CAISVTSSGNEQFF.

This clone has just one count. The chain carries TRBV29-1 and TRBJ2-5, with D possibly being TRBD1 (5 bases). V was shortened by 4 bases and J by 1 base, with 13 bases between the two germline ends. CDR3 length: 14 residues. Per germline, CDR1 SQVTM and CDR2 ANQGSEA. CDR3 loop: CSVAGSRAQETQYF. In DNA, the CDR3 is TGCAGCGTTGCGGGCTCCAGGGCCCAAGAGACCCAGTACTTC.

V usage is TRBV5-1 and J usage is TRBJ2-3; D is unresolved. The CDR3 is made up of 14 amino acids. The germline V and J ends were trimmed by 5 bases and 5 bases, with 15 bases remaining between them. Looked up from germline, CDR1 is SGHRS and CDR2 is YFSETQ. This CDR3 reads CASRLRVRRDTQYF. The CDR3 DNA reads as TGCGCCAGCAGATTACGGGTGCGGCGAGATACGCAGTATTTT.

This chain links TRBV5-1 with TRBJ2-1; 10 bases agree with TRBD1. The V gene end was trimmed by 2 bases and the J gene end by 6 bases; junction bases not matched to a gene: 8. CDR1 and CDR2 from the germline V gene are SGHRS and YFSETQ. CDR3 length equals 16 residues. In nucleotides, the CDR3 is TGCGCCAGCAGCTTTGGGGACAGGGGAGGTTTCAATGAGCAGTTCTTC. Encoded protein: CASSFGDRGGFNEQFF.

J is TRBJ2-7 and V is TRBV27, with D maybe TRBD2 (6 bases). Germline CDR1 reads MNHEY; CDR2 reads SMNVEV (reference sequence). V lost 6 bases and J 5 bases, leaving 11 bases between the germline ends. This CDR3 has 12 amino acids. CDR3 coding DNA: TGTGCCAGCAGGGCGGGGATGAACGAGCAGTACTTC. Translation gives CASRAGMNEQYF.

The chain couples TRBV9 to TRBJ2-7; 7 positions agree with TRBD2. The CDR3 has 16 amino acids. Germline values: CDR1 SGDLS, CDR2 YYNGEE. V gave up 0 bases and J gave up 3 bases; unmatched junction bases: 9. The DNA for the CDR3 is TGTGCCAGCAGCGTAGATTTCGGCGGGGGTCTCTACGAGCAGTACTTC. This gives the protein CASSVDFGGGLYEQYF.

This clone was observed a few times. The chain employs TRBV5-4 and TRBJ2-7, with TRBD1 identical over 9 bases. This CDR3 is 14 amino acids long. J lost 2 bases, V lost 4 bases, and 4 bases had no gene match. CDR1 and CDR2 (germline): SGHNT, YYREEE (reference sequence). The DNA of the CDR3 is TGTGCCAGCAGCCCCTGGACAGGGGCCTACGAGCAGTACTTC. Amino acids: CASSPWTGAYEQYF.

The sample holds a few counts of this clone. J is TRBJ2-1 and V is TRBV20-1; the D gene is possibly TRBD2 (5 bases). Germline values: CDR1 DFQATT, CDR2 SNEGSKA (reference sequence). V dropped 1 base and J dropped 14 bases, with 12 bases sitting between them. The CDR3 is made up of 11 amino acids. CDR3 nucleotide sequence: TGCAGTGCTAGAGGTGGGAGTGAAGAGTTCTTC. Its translation: CSARGGSEEFF.

J is TRBJ1-2 and V is TRBV29-1; D is unresolved. In germline, CDR1 is SQVTM, CDR2 ANQGSEA. The germline V and J ends were trimmed by 3 bases and 0 bases, with 5 bases remaining between them. The CDR3 totals 12 residues. CDR3 in amino acids: CSVDKSNYGYTF. CDR3 nucleotide sequence: TGCAGCGTTGATAAATCTAACTATGGCTACACCTTC.

The chain is built from TRBV7-6 and TRBJ1-2; D unresolved. CDR1 is SGHVS and CDR2 is FNYEAQ in the germline V gene. V lost 3 bases to trimming and J lost 6 bases, with 20 bases between them. The CDR3 extends over 16 amino acids. CDR3 residues: CASSFWNDPNGNGYTF. The CDR3 DNA follows: TGTGCCAGCAGCTTTTGGAACGACCCCAACGGGAATGGCTACACCTTC.

The V and J genes are TRBV11-2 and TRBJ2-7; D call uncertain. Per the germline V gene, CDR1 is SGHAT and CDR2 is FQNNGV. The CDR3 consists of 15 residues. The V end was cut by 4 bases, the J end by 1 base, with 14 bases between. The CDR3 region is CASSSARLGSYEQYF. CDR3 coding DNA: TGTGCCAGCAGCTCCGCTAGACTTGGGTCCTACGAGCAGTACTTC.

V gene TRBV9 combines with J gene TRBJ1-3; D gene ambiguous. Germline lookup yields CDR1 SGDLS and CDR2 YYNGEE. V lost 3 bases to trimming and J lost 0 bases, with 13 bases between them. The CDR3 runs 16 residues. In nucleotides, the CDR3 is TGTGCCAGCAGCGCCCAAATCAAGAGCTCTGGAAACACCATATATTTT. This translates into CASSAQIKSSGNTIYF.

The genes are TRBV28 and TRBJ1-6; possible D gene TRBD1, 5 bases. CDR3 length equals 14 residues. Germline CDR1 and CDR2: MDHEN and SYDVKM. With 5 bases removed from V and 5 bases from J, the gap between germline ends came to 10 bases. CDR3 sequence reads: CASSPGHDNSPLHF. As DNA, the CDR3 is TGTGCCAGCAGTCCTGGACACGATAATTCACCCCTCCACTTT.

V gene TRBV11-2 combines with J gene TRBJ2-7; 8 nucleotides line up with TRBD2. The V segment lost 3 bases and the J segment 6 bases; nucleotides outside the gene matches: 16. This CDR3 comprises 17 residues. CDR1 and CDR2 from the germline V gene are SGHAT and FQNNGV. CDR3 sequence reads: CASSFFGLSGTGSEQYF. The CDR3 DNA reads TGTGCCAGCAGCTTCTTCGGACTTAGCGGGACGGGAAGCGAGCAGTACTTC. The full variable domain, completed using reference TRBV11-2 and TRBJ2-7, is EAGVAQSPRYKIIEKRQSVAFWCNPISGHATLYWYQQILGQGPKLLIQFQNNGVVDDSQLPKDRFSAERLKGVDSTLKIQPAKLEDSAVYLCASSFFGLSGTGSEQYFGPGTRLTVT.

The chain links TRBV10-3 to TRBJ1-2, with 8 bases lining up with TRBD1. Germline CDR1 ENHRY, CDR2 SYGVKD. CDR3 length: 15 amino acids. Trimming cost V 2 bases and J 4 bases; bases outside gene matches: 6. As DNA, the CDR3 is TGTGCCATCAGTGAGAACAGGGGGATAGGCTATGGCTACACCTTC. This sequence encodes CAISENRGIGYGYTF.

The chain uses TRBV11-3 and TRBJ2-7; 11 positions match TRBD2. The length of the CDR3 is 13 residues. The germline CDR1 and CDR2 sequences are SGHNT and YENEEA. V was pared by 4 bases and J by 6 bases, with 2 bases of the junction left unmatched. The CDR3 sequence is CASSSLAGGEQYF. The CDR3 DNA reads as TGTGCCAGCAGCTCCCTAGCGGGAGGCGAGCAGTACTTC.

The chain is built from TRBV4-1 and TRBJ1-5, with TRBD1 as a possible D gene (5 bases). V lost 4 bases and J lost 9, with 22 bases in between. Germline CDR1 is MGHRA and CDR2 is YSYEKL. The CDR3 is made up of 16 amino acids. CDR3 nucleotide sequence: TGCGCCAGCAGCCGAGCGCTTGGGGCCTCGGGTGGGCCCCAGCATTTT. Its protein product is CASSRALGASGGPQHF.